The entry that follows covers one TCR beta chain sequence. Using a J-beta primer mix together with a sample-barcoded 5' primer, a second PCR was run for about 7 to 12 cycles. Carrying 12 random nucleotides, a template-switch adaptor labeled each individual cDNA molecule. MiXCR, applied by TCRdb to the 5' RACE reads, yields one record per CDR3 protein. The top ten hold about a sixth of the sample, which has approximately 800,000 distinct CDR3 sequences, 46% seen once. The sample originates from a study of blood T cells in healthy people across ages. Germline V gives CDR1 ENHRY, CDR2 SYGVKD. The CDR3 is 14 amino acids. V shed 3 bases and J shed 0 bases, with 9 bases lying between them.

This receptor was obtained from a man older than 75 in good health. The sequencing input was blood. The chain combines TRBV10-3 with TRBJ2-7; D unresolved. The CDR3 spells CAISDSQYSYEQYF. CDR3 nucleotide sequence: TGTGCCATCAGTGACAGTCAGTACTCCTACGAGCAGTACTTC.